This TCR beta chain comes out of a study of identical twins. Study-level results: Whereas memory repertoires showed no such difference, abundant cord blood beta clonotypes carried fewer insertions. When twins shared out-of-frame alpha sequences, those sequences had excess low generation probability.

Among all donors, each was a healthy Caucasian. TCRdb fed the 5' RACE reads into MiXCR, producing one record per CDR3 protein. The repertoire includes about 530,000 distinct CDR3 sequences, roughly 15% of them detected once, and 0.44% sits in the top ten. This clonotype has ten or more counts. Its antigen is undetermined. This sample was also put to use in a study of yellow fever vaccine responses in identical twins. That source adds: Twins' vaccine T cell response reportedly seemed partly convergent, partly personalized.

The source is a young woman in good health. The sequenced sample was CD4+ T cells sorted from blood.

CDR3 nucleotides: TGCAGCTCACCTAGCGGGGGGGCCCCAAATCCTAACAATGAGCAGTTCTTC. Translated, it gives CSSPSGGAPNPNNEQFF. The chain employs TRBV20-1 and TRBJ2-1, with 12 nucleotides matching TRBD2. The V gene's germline CDR1 is DFQATT and CDR2 SNEGSKA (reference sequence). There are 17 residues in the CDR3.